The rows below give T cell receptor beta chains drawn from one sample of a study of monozygotic twins with cystic fibrosis. TCRdb keeps only in-frame clones here, not all; method: immunoSEQ multiplex PCR. The sample consists of around 35,000 clones, under 90% of them appearing once. The sequenced material came from blood. These receptors were taken from a girl aged 2 to 10 with cystic fibrosis. Both conserved end residues are part of each CDR3. A D gene is named only where the DNA matches it firmly. For some rows the clone size is stated as once, few or many, or as a class when expanded; others skip it.

clone size: -
V gene: TRBV7-2
J gene: TRBJ1-2
D gene: -
CDR3 DNA: TGTGCCAGCAGCTTTCAGGACGGGGGACGAGGCTACACCTTC
CDR3 protein: CASSFQDGGRGYTF

clone size: -
V gene: TRBV2
J gene: TRBJ2-5
D gene: TRBD2
CDR3 DNA: TGTGCCAGCAGCCCGACTAGCGGGGGGCAAGAGACCCAGTACTTC
CDR3 protein: CASSPTSGGQETQYF

clone size: -
V gene: TRBV7-9
J gene: TRBJ2-7
D gene: -
CDR3 DNA: TGTGCCAGCAGCTTTGTCACGGCAGGCTACGAGCAGTACTTC
CDR3 protein: CASSFVTAGYEQYF

clone size: -
V gene: TRBV9
J gene: TRBJ2-7
D gene: -
CDR3 DNA: TGTGCCAGCAGCGTCGGGACTGGAAATTTTTACGAGCAGTACTTC
CDR3 protein: CASSVGTGNFYEQYF

clone size: -
V gene: TRBV7-3
J gene: TRBJ2-1
D gene: TRBD2
CDR3 DNA: TGTGCCAGCAGCAGGCTAGCGGGGACACACAATGAGCAGTTCTTC
CDR3 protein: CASSRLAGTHNEQFF

clone size: -
V gene: TRBV6-5
J gene: TRBJ1-2
D gene: TRBD1
CDR3 DNA: TGTGCCAGCAGCCTCGACAGGGGATCCTATGGCTACACCTTC
CDR3 protein: CASSLDRGSYGYTF

clone size: once
V gene: TRBV25-1
J gene: TRBJ2-3
D gene: -
CDR3 DNA: TGTGCCAGCAGTGAATCTGGTTCAGATACGCAGTATTTT
CDR3 protein: CASSESGSDTQYF

clone size: -
V gene: TRBV10-1
J gene: TRBJ1-1
D gene: TRBD1
CDR3 DNA: TGCGCCAGCAGTGAGTCAACAGGGGGAAGAAGGGCAAACACTGAAGCTTTCTTT
CDR3 protein: CASSESTGGRRANTEAFF

clone size: -
V gene: TRBV15
J gene: TRBJ2-7
D gene: -
CDR3 DNA: TGTGCCACCAGCAGAGAGGGGGGCTTCTACGAGCAGTACTTC
CDR3 protein: CATSREGGFYEQYF

clone size: -
V gene: TRBV5-1
J gene: TRBJ1-2
D gene: -
CDR3 DNA: TGCGCCAGCAGCTTGTCCGGATATGGCTACACCTTC
CDR3 protein: CASSLSGYGYTF

clone size: -
V gene: TRBV5-1
J gene: TRBJ2-2
D gene: TRBD2
CDR3 DNA: TGCGCCAGCAGCCATGGGTGGAAGACTAGCGGGGACACCGGGGAGCTGTTTTTT
CDR3 protein: CASSHGWKTSGDTGELFF

clone size: -
V gene: TRBV6-5
J gene: TRBJ2-7
D gene: -
CDR3 DNA: TGTGCCAGCAGTTGGTCGCCGGGGAGCTCCTACGAGCAGTACTTC
CDR3 protein: CASSWSPGSSYEQYF

clone size: -
V gene: TRBV27
J gene: TRBJ1-5
D gene: TRBD1
CDR3 DNA: TGTGCCAGCAGTTTGGGGACAGGGGTATATCAGCCCCAGCATTTT
CDR3 protein: CASSLGTGVYQPQHF

clone size: -
V gene: TRBV7-2
J gene: TRBJ1-1
D gene: -
CDR3 DNA: TGTGCCAGCAGCGCGCGAGTGAACACTGAAGCTTTCTTT
CDR3 protein: CASSARVNTEAFF

clone size: -
V gene: TRBV7-2
J gene: TRBJ1-3
D gene: -
CDR3 DNA: TGTGCCAGCAGCTTCTGGGGGGCTGGAAACACCATATATTTT
CDR3 protein: CASSFWGAGNTIYF

clone size: -
V gene: TRBV4-3
J gene: TRBJ2-7
D gene: -
CDR3 DNA: TGCGCCAGCAGCCTTGGACTGAAGTACGAGCAGTACTTC
CDR3 protein: CASSLGLKYEQYF

clone size: -
V gene: TRBV4-2
J gene: TRBJ1-2
D gene: TRBD1
CDR3 DNA: TGTGCCAGCAGCCAACCTCATCCCCGGGACAGACTCTCAACTAACTATGGCTACACCTTC
CDR3 protein: CASSQPHPRDRLSTNYGYTF

clone size: -
V gene: TRBV5-6
J gene: TRBJ2-5
D gene: -
CDR3 DNA: TGTGCCAGCAGCTATTCTGGGGGGGAGACCCAGTACTTC
CDR3 protein: CASSYSGGETQYF

clone size: -
V gene: TRBV5-6
J gene: TRBJ2-6
D gene: -
CDR3 DNA: TGTGCCAGCAGCTTTCAGCCGCAGTCTGGGGCCAACGTCCTGACTTTC
CDR3 protein: CASSFQPQSGANVLTF

clone size: -
V gene: TRBV21-1
J gene: TRBJ1-1
D gene: -
CDR3 DNA: TGTGCCAGCAGCAGCAACCCGGACAGGGGGCGTGCGGACACTGAAGCTTTCTTT
CDR3 protein: CASSSNPDRGRADTEAFF